This is a list of T cell receptor beta chains from one sample in a study of blood T cell repertoires in COVID-19. Sequencing was performed with immunoSEQ multiplex PCR; in TCRdb, only in-frame clones are kept and a portion is missing. The table records nearly 25,000 clones, about 89% of them present only once. The specimen sequenced was peripheral blood. The receptor set was obtained from a man between 65 and 79 years old with acute or convalescent COVID-19. CDR3s include the opening cysteine and the closing phenylalanine or tryptophan. A D gene is named only where the DNA matches it firmly. Clone size is shown for a subset of rows, as once, few, many or a class of expanded clone.

D gene	clone size	J gene	V gene	CDR3 protein	CDR3 DNA
-	-	TRBJ1-2	TRBV19	CASSIGRGNYGYTF	TGTGCCAGTAGTATCGGCCGGGGTAACTATGGCTACACCTTC
TRBD2	-	TRBJ2-1	TRBV24-1	CATSDFPITSGPSSYNEQFF	TGTGCCACCAGTGATTTCCCTATTACTAGCGGACCGAGCTCCTACAATGAGCAGTTCTTC
TRBD1	-	TRBJ1-1	TRBV18	CASSPGTGNTEAFF	TGTGCCAGCTCACCCGGGACAGGGAACACTGAAGCTTTCTTT
-	-	TRBJ1-2	TRBV7-8	CASSRHRDTGNYGYTF	TGTGCCAGCAGCCGCCACAGGGATACAGGGAACTATGGCTACACCTTC
-	-	TRBJ1-3	TRBV3-1/TRBV3-2	CASSGSSGNTIYF	TGTGCCAGCAGCGGGAGCTCTGGAAACACCATATATTTT
TRBD1	-	TRBJ2-7	TRBV6-5	CASTPTGGLYEQYF	TGTGCCAGCACGCCGACAGGGGGCTTATACGAGCAGTACTTC
TRBD2	once	TRBJ2-3	TRBV20-1	CSASYSAGESDTQYF	TGCAGTGCTAGTTATTCTGCGGGGGAGTCAGATACGCAGTATTTT
TRBD1	once	TRBJ2-1	TRBV28	CASSWPGTDLYNEQFF	TGTGCCAGCAGTTGGCCCGGGACAGACTTATACAATGAGCAGTTCTTC
TRBD1	-	TRBJ1-2	TRBV28	CASMRDRGLSDYGYTF	TGTGCCAGCATGCGGGACAGGGGGCTTTCGGACTATGGCTACACCTTC
TRBD1	once	TRBJ1-2	TRBV18	CASATGLGAGYTF	TGTGCCAGCGCGACAGGGCTTGGAGCTGGCTACACCTTC
-	-	TRBJ2-3	TRBV6-5	CASSYGAASTDTQYF	TGTGCCAGCAGTTACGGGGCGGCTAGCACAGATACGCAGTATTTT
-	-	TRBJ1-1	TRBV24-1	CATARGHNTEAFF	TGTGCCACCGCCCGGGGACACAACACTGAAGCTTTCTTT
-	-	TRBJ2-2	TRBV11-3	CASSPQNTGELFF	TGTGCCAGCAGCCCCCAGAACACCGGGGAGCTGTTTTTT
TRBD1	-	TRBJ1-4	TRBV6-2/TRBV6-3	CASSPGQTIEKLFF	TGTGCCAGCAGTCCGGGACAGACCATCGAAAAACTGTTTTTT
-	-	TRBJ1-4	TRBV18	CASSLSGFRGVPAVF	TGTGCCAGCTCACTTTCAGGGTTTCGAGGCGTCCCTGCTGTCTTC
TRBD1	once	TRBJ2-1	TRBV10-3	CAISEDRGVNEQFF	TGTGCCATCAGTGAGGACAGGGGTGTCAATGAGCAGTTCTTC
TRBD1	-	TRBJ2-7	TRBV7-3	CASSLLPGGDEQYF	TGTGCCAGCAGCTTGCTACCAGGGGGTGACGAGCAGTACTTC
-	-	TRBJ1-2	TRBV28	CASSGWYGYTF	TGTGCCAGCAGCGGGTGGTATGGCTACACCTTC
-	-	TRBJ2-7	TRBV27	CASSPSPGQDYEQYF	TGTGCCAGCAGTCCCAGCCCGGGACAAGACTACGAGCAGTACTTC
-	-	TRBJ1-2	TRBV18	CASSPGLNYGYTF	TGTGCCAGCTCACCGGGGCTTAACTATGGCTACACCTTC
TRBD1	-	TRBJ2-7	TRBV5-1	CASSLSTGGWEQYF	TGCGCCAGCAGCTTGTCTACAGGGGGGTGGGAGCAGTACTTC
-	-	TRBJ1-1	TRBV6-1	CASSEAPGGTEAFF	TGTGCCAGCAGTGAAGCGCCGGGGGGCACTGAAGCTTTCTTT
-	-	TRBJ2-5	TRBV7-9	CASSLAQGGQETQYF	TGTGCCAGCAGCTTAGCGCAAGGAGGCCAAGAGACCCAGTACTTC
-	-	TRBJ2-2	TRBV6-5	CASRLQGTGELFF	TGTGCCAGCAGGCTCCAGGGGACCGGGGAGCTGTTTTTT
-	-	TRBJ2-6	TRBV7-2	CASSPQGSGANVLTF	TGTGCCAGCAGCCCACAGGGTTCTGGGGCCAACGTCCTGACTTTC
TRBD1	-	TRBJ1-5	TRBV5-6	CASSLGGGAGQPQHF	TGTGCCAGCAGCTTGGGAGGGGGCGCAGGTCAGCCCCAGCATTTT
-	-	TRBJ1-2	TRBV12-3/TRBV12-4	CASSLQGHYGYTF	TGTGCCAGCAGTTTACAGGGCCACTATGGCTACACCTTC
-	-	TRBJ2-1	TRBV19	CASSRMRDEQFF	TGTGCCAGTAGTAGAATGAGGGATGAGCAGTTCTTC
-	-	TRBJ2-5	TRBV21-1	CASSTHRGETQYF	TGTGCCAGCAGCACTCACAGGGGTGAGACCCAGTACTTC
-	-	TRBJ2-2	TRBV5-1	CASSRGAGELFF	TGCGCCAGCAGTAGGGGCGCCGGGGAGCTGTTTTTT
TRBD2	-	TRBJ2-1	TRBV10-2	CASSETSGRNEQFF	TGCGCCAGCAGTGAGACTAGCGGGAGGAATGAGCAGTTCTTC
-	once	TRBJ1-5	TRBV9	CASSVDGGNGQPQHF	TGTGCCAGCAGCGTAGATGGGGGCAACGGTCAGCCCCAGCATTTT
-	-	TRBJ2-5	TRBV2	CASRKQGEGETQYF	TGTGCCAGCAGGAAACAGGGGGAGGGGGAGACCCAGTACTTC
TRBD2	-	TRBJ2-2	TRBV11-2	CASSSPRGGRGTGELFF	TGTGCCAGCAGCTCTCCTCGAGGCGGGAGGGGGACCGGGGAGCTGTTTTTT
TRBD1	-	TRBJ2-7	TRBV7-9	CASSLGSTGGYEQYF	TGTGCCAGCAGCTTAGGTTCGACAGGGGGCTACGAGCAGTACTTC
-	-	TRBJ2-7	TRBV19	CASSNVADEQYF	TGTGCCAGTAGTAACGTGGCGGACGAGCAGTACTTC
TRBD1	once	TRBJ1-3	TRBV28	CASSPRGLGHSGNTIYF	TGTGCCAGCAGTCCCAGGGGGCTAGGGCACTCTGGAAACACCATATATTTT
TRBD2	-	TRBJ2-5	TRBV3-1/TRBV3-2	CASSLLAGGGQETQYF	TGTGCCAGCAGCCTTTTAGCGGGAGGTGGCCAAGAGACCCAGTACTTC
-	once	TRBJ1-1	TRBV5-6	CASRKGANTEAFF	TGTGCCAGCAGGAAAGGGGCGAACACTGAAGCTTTCTTT
TRBD1	-	TRBJ1-6	TRBV9	CASSRTGTDNSPLHF	TGTGCCAGCAGTCGAACCGGGACAGATAATTCACCCCTCCACTTT
TRBD1	-	TRBJ2-1	TRBV10-3	CAISEGTGRDEQFF	TGTGCCATCAGTGAGGGGACAGGGCGGGATGAGCAGTTCTTC
TRBD2	-	TRBJ2-3	TRBV25-1	CASSELRRASGRLGTQYF	TGTGCCAGCAGTGAATTACGGCGGGCTAGCGGGAGGTTGGGTACGCAGTATTTT
-	-	TRBJ1-5	TRBV6-4	CASSPEPQQPQHF	TGTGCCAGCAGTCCTGAACCTCAGCAGCCCCAGCATTTT
-	-	TRBJ2-7	TRBV19	CASSILYRDTAEQYF	TGTGCCAGTAGTATCCTTTACAGGGATACGGCTGAGCAGTACTTC